This T cell receptor (beta chain) came from a study of cytomegalovirus exposure and HLA in healthy donors. Study-wide results and limits: Over 150 TCR beta chains were listed as cytomegalovirus-associated.

The PCR made use of 60 Vbeta and 13 Jbeta primers. Clones were read by immunoSEQ multiplex PCR, and TCRdb kept only the in-frame ones, dropping some. The data contain hundreds of thousands of clones, under 80% of them singletons. In this sample, this clone turned up a few times. Its specificity is unknown. V dropped 6 bases and J dropped 3; count of bases not matched to a gene: 8. The CDR3 totals 15 residues. Germline lookup yields CDR1 LGHNA and CDR2 YNFKEQ. V and J are TRBV4-2 and TRBJ2-5, with 9 bases matching TRBD2. The specimen was PBMCs. This sequence was found in a female donor in good health and CMV-seronegative. The chain's CDR3 is CASSLILAGEETQYF. CDR3 coding DNA: TGTGCCAGCAGTCTTATTTTAGCGGGAGAAGAGACCCAGTACTTC.